This TCR beta chain appears in the sequencing data of a study of T cells after posttransplantation cyclophosphamide. As for this clone: Its antigen is undetermined.

Study results and caveats: Later blood repertoires were often dominated by clones from the donor CD8+ memory compartment.

Treatment was busulfan-fludarabine conditioning, a marrow graft, and cyclophosphamide on days +3 and +4. Germline V gives CDR1 SQVTM, CDR2 ANQGSEA. The ends were cut back, 6 bases at V and 7 bases at J, with 13 bases in the middle. The CDR3 consists of 12 residues. Produced via immunoSEQ multiplex PCR; TCRdb's table is partial and in-frame only. This table has about 40,000 clones, around 90% appearing once. The TCR comes from a male patient between 60 and 69 years old who received an allogeneic stem cell transplant from a related donor and was CMV-positive. Certain T cells may be donor cells from the graft. This specimen was PBMCs, taken around 63 days after allogeneic stem cell transplant with posttransplant cyclophosphamide. The J gene is TRBJ2-4, the V gene TRBV29-1; a weak D match, TRBD1 (5 bases). DNA of the CDR3: TGCAGCGTGGTACGACAGACGAACATTCAGTACTTC. This translates into CSVVRQTNIQYF. The variable domain in full, completed from reference TRBV29-1 and TRBJ2-4, reads SAVISQKPSRDICQRGTSLTIQCQVDSQVTMMFWYRQQPGQSLTLIATANQGSEATYESGFVIDKFPISRPNLTFSTLTVSNMSPEDSSIYLCSVVRQTNIQYFGAGTRLSVL.